Sequencing of this T cell receptor (beta chain) was carried out in a study of T-cell memory formation after mild COVID-19. Broader study findings: CD4+ contracting clones lay mainly in CM and EM, CD8+ ones in EMRA.

To note about this clonotype: Antigen specificity is unknown.

TCRalpha and TCRbeta libraries used 5'RACE with constant-segment primers and UMIs. TCRdb analysed the 5' RACE reads with MiXCR anew, one entry per CDR3 protein. This table has 550,000 to 700,000 distinct CDR3 sequences, around 16% appearing once. The origin of this receptor is an adult woman who had mild COVID-19 (a few samples of this study predate the infection). Cell type and time point are not known. Sequencing was carried out using PBMCs or a T cell subset sorted from them (not recorded which).

The CDR3 sequence: CASTETGQGLNSPLHF. CDR3 DNA sequence: TGTGCCAGTACCGAAACCGGACAAGGCCTAAATTCACCCCTCCACTTT. The chain is built from TRBV19 and TRBJ1-6; D is perhaps TRBD1 (5 bases). The CDR3 covers 16 residues. V lost 7 bases, J lost 7 bases, and 20 bases lay in between. Germline assignment: CDR1 LNHDA and CDR2 SQIVND (reference sequence).